The entry that follows covers one T cell receptor beta chain sequence. Its matching antigen is unknown. Time point: week 3, after first cycle of checkpoint inhibitor. The source of the sample is a study of blood T cell dynamics during melanoma immunotherapy. Study background: Metastatic melanoma patients received first-line pembrolizumab or nivolumab plus ipilimumab. Study findings and constraints: It remained unknown if the driving T cell clones were melanoma-specific. PBMC repertoires of eventual disease-control patients split at W3 into clonality or diversity gains.

The ends lost 6 bases at V and 4 bases at J; junction bases unmatched: 15. The CDR3 length is 17 residues. The germline CDR1 and CDR2 sequences are SGHNT and YYREEE (reference sequence). Only in-frame clones appear in the TCRdb table, and some are missing; sequencing was by immunoSEQ multiplex PCR. Of more than 9,000 clones listed, about 89% were seen once; the top ten hold around 6.9%. The rearrangement uses TRBV5-4 and TRBJ2-3; 9 nucleotides agree with TRBD2. The receptor comes from a human donor with melanoma. The material was blood, obtained from a patient treated with checkpoint blockade. CDR3 sequence (DNA): TGTGCCAGCACCAACCCGGGACTAGCCCTAGTGGCAGATACGCAGTATTTT. Protein: CASTNPGLALVADTQYF. The complete variable domain, with remaining parts taken from reference TRBV5-4 and TRBJ2-3, reads ETGVTQSPTHLIKTRGQQVTLRCSSQSGHNTVSWYQQALGQGPQFIFQYYREEENGRGNFPPRFSGLQFPNYSSELNVNALELDDSALYLCASTNPGLALVADTQYFGPGTRLTVL.